This T cell receptor beta chain is drawn from a study of kidney transplant recipient with SARS-CoV-2 infection. CDR1 is LGHDT and CDR2 is YNNKEL in the germline V gene (reference sequence). The V gene lost 5 bases and the J gene lost 5 bases, with 24 bases spanning the gap. CDR3 length: 18 residues. TCRdb redid the calling of the reads with MiXCR, one entry per CDR3 protein. Counted here are 200,000 to 300,000 distinct CDR3 sequences, less than 35% occurring once; the ten biggest clones make up less than 8.5%. This clonotype has a handful of counts. The chain recombines TRBV3-1 with TRBJ2-2; D is unclear. This clonotype originated in a male patient between 25 and 39 years old who had COVID-19 and was a kidney transplant recipient. The graft donor may have contributed some T cells. The material was a blood sample, obtained at baseline and on roughly day 120 from a kidney transplant recipient. The CDR3 sequence is CASSYGCPISGLTGELFF. CDR3 DNA: TGTGCCAGCAGCTACGGATGTCCCATTTCAGGCTTGACCGGGGAGCTGTTTTTT.